Listed here are 19 T cell receptor beta chains from one sample, sequenced in a study of early T cells in non-severe SARS-CoV-2 infection. Via MiXCR, TCRdb re-called the 5' RACE reads, giving one row per CDR3 protein. Among about 50,000 distinct CDR3 sequences listed, over 13% were seen once. This material consisted of whole blood, taken at baseline. The receptor set was obtained from an adult who was a healthcare worker with PCR-confirmed SARS-CoV-2 infection or an uninfected control (not recorded which).

J is TRBJ2-5 and V is TRBV29-1; 8 positions match TRBD2. The CDR3 runs 13 residues. V was pared by 5 bases and J by 1 base, with 3 bases of the junction left unmatched. Germline V gene sequence: CDR1 SQVTM, CDR2 ANQGSEA. The CDR3 here is CSVLTSGQETQYF. As DNA, the CDR3 is TGCAGCGTTCTAACTAGCGGCCAAGAGACCCAGTACTTC.

The chain combines TRBV4-2 with TRBJ2-7; 7 positions match TRBD1. Trimming at V came to 1 base and at J to 2 bases, leaving 2 bases not matched to a gene. The germline gives CDR1 LGHNA, CDR2 YNFKEQ. The CDR3 totals 14 residues. This chain's CDR3 is CASSQGDSPYEQYF. As DNA, the CDR3 is TGTGCCAGCAGCCAAGGGGACAGTCCCTACGAGCAGTACTTC.

V and J are TRBV20-1 and TRBJ2-1, with D possibly being TRBD1 or TRBD2 (6 bases each). Germline loops: CDR1 DFQATT, CDR2 SNEGSKA (reference sequence). The CDR3 spans 14 residues. The ends were cut back, 4 bases at V and 1 base at J, with 11 bases in the middle. The CDR3 loop is CSAIGGGSYNEQFF. In nucleotides, the CDR3 is TGCAGTGCTATTGGAGGGGGATCCTACAATGAGCAGTTCTTC.

The genes are TRBV18 and TRBJ1-3; D is undetermined. The germline V gene has CDR1 KGHSH and CDR2 LQKENI. V shed 6 bases and J shed 2 bases, with 8 bases lying between them. The CDR3 contains 13 residues. CDR3 sequence reads: CASSTRAGNTIYF. The CDR3 DNA reads TGTGCCAGCTCCACCCGTGCTGGAAACACCATATATTTT.

The rearrangement uses TRBV28 and TRBJ2-7; 7 bases are a match to TRBD1. After removal of 8 bases from V and 7 bases from J, the junction contained 14 bases not matched to a gene. CDR1 and CDR2 from the germline V gene are MDHEN and SYDVKM. There are 14 residues in the CDR3. The DNA for the CDR3 is TGTGCCAGCGGACGGCCGGGACAGAGCAATGAGCAGTACTTC. This sequence encodes CASGRPGQSNEQYF.

This chain connects TRBV30 to TRBJ2-1; a possible D gene is TRBD1 (5 bases). The CDR3 totals 13 residues. V was cut by 0 bases and J by 8 bases, with 11 bases left in between. Germline V gene data show CDR1 as GTSNPN and CDR2 as SVGIG (reference sequence). The CDR3: CAWSVGVVDEQFF. DNA of the CDR3: TGTGCCTGGAGTGTAGGGGTGGTCGATGAGCAGTTCTTC.

The V and J genes are TRBV6-2 or TRBV6-3 and TRBJ2-1, with D unresolved. With 4 bases removed from V and 2 bases from J, the gap between germline ends came to 12 bases. CDR1 is MNHEY and CDR2 is SVGEGT in the germline V gene. CDR3 length: 15 residues. Written as DNA, the CDR3 is TGTGCCAGCAGTTTCTACACTGGGCCCTACAATGAGCAGTTCTTC. Translating gives CASSFYTGPYNEQFF.

This clonotype was observed at least ten times. This rearrangement joins TRBV28 to TRBJ1-1, with 7 bases identical to TRBD1. CDR3 length: 15 amino acids. V was pared by 4 bases and J by 1 base, with 6 bases of the junction left unmatched. Germline V lookup: CDR1 MDHEN, CDR2 SYDVKM. CDR3 DNA: TGTGCCAGCAGTTCGCCGGGACAGAAGAACACTGAAGCTTTCTTT. Translating gives CASSSPGQKNTEAFF.

The chain combines TRBV5-1 with TRBJ2-1; 7 bases are a match to TRBD2. The CDR3 runs to 15 residues. Germline CDR1 is SGHRS and CDR2 is YFSETQ. With V trimmed by 2 bases and J by 2 bases, 4 bases remained unmatched. Here the CDR3 reads CASSLASGTYNEQFF. In DNA form, the CDR3 reads TGCGCCAGCAGCTTAGCTAGCGGTACCTACAATGAGCAGTTCTTC.

This clonotype was picked up a small number of times. V and J are TRBV10-3 and TRBJ2-7; 9 nucleotides match TRBD2. This CDR3 is built from 17 residues. Germline V lookup: CDR1 ENHRY, CDR2 SYGVKD. V lost 2 bases and J lost 2; bases outside the gene matches: 10. CDR3 region: CAISEMIAGDPTYEQYF. The CDR3 DNA reads as TGTGCCATCAGTGAGATGATAGCGGGAGATCCTACCTACGAGCAGTACTTC.

The chain has TRBV6-4 and TRBJ2-1; D is uncertain. V lost 3 bases and J lost 7, with 16 bases in between. This CDR3 is 15 amino acids long. Germline V CDR1 and CDR2: MRHNA, SNTAGT. CDR3 sequence: CASSEAGVPFNEQFF. DNA for the CDR3: TGTGCCAGCAGTGAAGCAGGAGTCCCGTTTAATGAGCAGTTCTTC.

This clonotype was seen a few times. The gene calls are TRBV7-2 and TRBJ1-1; D gene ambiguous. The length of the CDR3 is 16 residues. Germline CDR1 SGHTA, CDR2 FQGNSA. Between the trimmed V and J ends, which lost 5 bases and 1 base, there was a span of 17 bases. CDR3 coding DNA: TGTGCCAGCAGCCGAGAGATGGCGAATAAGAACACTGAAGCTTTCTTT. Amino acids: CASSREMANKNTEAFF.

This clonotype was detected only a few times. One junction end disagrees with the germline gene, perhaps due to a read error. This sequence joins TRBV10-3 and TRBJ2-7; D is undetermined. Germline lookup yields CDR1 ENHRY and CDR2 SYGVKD. CDR3 length: 13 amino acids. CDR3 protein: CAIRGRQVGATFF. The CDR3 region has the DNA TGTGCCATAAGAGGTAGGCAGGTTGGAGCCACATTCTTC.

Many counts were recorded for this clonotype. This rearrangement joins TRBV18 to TRBJ1-1; D perhaps matches TRBD1 (5 bases). V lost 6 bases, J lost 0 bases, and 14 bases lay in between. Looked up from germline, CDR1 is KGHSH and CDR2 is LQKENI. CDR3 length: 15 residues. The CDR3 sequence: CASSRGQGLNTEAFF. As DNA, the CDR3 is TGTGCCAGCTCCCGGGGTCAGGGTTTGAACACTGAAGCTTTCTTT.

J is TRBJ2-7 and V is TRBV3-1; D unresolved. V was pared by 3 bases and J by 5 bases, with 14 bases between. The CDR3 loop spans 14 amino acids. Looked up from germline, CDR1 is LGHDT and CDR2 is YNNKEL (reference sequence). The CDR3 is CASSHLRSLHEQYF. The CDR3, as DNA: TGTGCCAGCAGCCACCTCCGCTCTCTCCACGAGCAGTACTTC.

This clonotype showed up just a few times. The chain employs TRBV7-9 and TRBJ2-3, with D uncertain. Germline CDR1 is SEHNR and CDR2 is FQNEAQ (reference sequence). The CDR3 runs to 14 residues. Trimming removed 1 base from V and 2 bases from J, with 7 bases in between. The CDR3 sequence is CASSLVRITDTQYF. In DNA form, the CDR3 reads TGTGCCAGCAGCTTAGTCCGGATCACAGATACGCAGTATTTT.

The chain is built from TRBV12-3 or TRBV12-4 and TRBJ1-5, with 7 bases fitting TRBD1. The CDR3 spans 14 residues. J gave up 2 bases and V 6 bases, and 4 bases lay outside the gene matches. The CDR3 region is CASSRGQGNQPQHF. The DNA of the CDR3 is TGTGCCAGCAGCCGAGGACAGGGCAATCAGCCCCAGCATTTT.

This clonotype showed up many times. The rearrangement links TRBV20-1 to TRBJ1-1, with a possible D match to TRBD1 (6 bases). The V gene lost 0 bases and the J gene lost 5 bases, with 10 bases spanning the gap. In germline, CDR1 is DFQATT, CDR2 SNEGSKA (reference sequence). The CDR3 length is 13 residues. CDR3 sequence reads: CSARDLQGTEAFF. CDR3 DNA sequence: TGCAGTGCTAGAGATCTCCAGGGGACTGAAGCTTTCTTT.

As concerns this clonotype: An end of the junction does not agree with germline; a read error may underlie this. The rearrangement uses TRBV7-7 and TRBJ2-5; no reliable D call. The CDR3 is 13 residues long. The V gene's germline CDR1 is SSHAT and CDR2 FNYEAQ (reference sequence). Here the CDR3 reads CASSFSWAETQYF. DNA of the CDR3: TGTGCTAGCAGCTTCAGTTGGGCGGAGACCCAGTACTTC. Full variable domain (remainder filled in from reference TRBV7-7 and TRBJ2-5): GAGVSQSPRYKVTKRGQDVTLRCDPISSHATLYWYQQALGQGPEFLTYFNYEAQPDKSGLPSDRFSAERPEGSISTLTIQRTEQRDSAMYRCASSFSWAETQYFGPGTRLLVL.